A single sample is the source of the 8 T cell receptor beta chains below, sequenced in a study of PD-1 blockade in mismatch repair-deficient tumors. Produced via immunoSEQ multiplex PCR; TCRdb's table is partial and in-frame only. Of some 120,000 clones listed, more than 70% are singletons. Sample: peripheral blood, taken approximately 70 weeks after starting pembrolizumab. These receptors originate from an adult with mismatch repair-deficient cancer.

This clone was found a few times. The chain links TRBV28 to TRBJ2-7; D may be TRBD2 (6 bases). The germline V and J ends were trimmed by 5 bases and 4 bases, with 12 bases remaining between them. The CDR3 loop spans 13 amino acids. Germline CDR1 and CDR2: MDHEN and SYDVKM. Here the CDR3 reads CASSTLEGYEQYF. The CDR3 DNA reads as TGTGCCAGCAGTACCTTGGAGGGGTACGAGCAGTACTTC.

CDR3 amino acids: CASSVQISKETQYF. The CDR3 DNA reads as TGCGCCAGCAGCGTCCAAATAAGCAAAGAGACCCAGTACTTC. V gene TRBV5-1 combines with J gene TRBJ2-5; D unresolved. The CDR3 consists of 14 residues. Per the germline V gene, CDR1 is SGHRS and CDR2 is YFSETQ. Trimming removed 4 bases at V and 3 bases at J, with 13 bases between.

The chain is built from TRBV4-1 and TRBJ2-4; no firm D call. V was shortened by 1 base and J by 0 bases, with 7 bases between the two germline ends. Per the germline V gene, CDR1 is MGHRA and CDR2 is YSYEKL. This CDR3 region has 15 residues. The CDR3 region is CASSQVSLAKNIQYF. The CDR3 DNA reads TGCGCCAGCAGCCAAGTGTCTCTAGCCAAAAACATTCAGTACTTC.

Written as DNA, the CDR3 is TGCGCCAGCACAGTAAACCTGGGGGGCAGGGAAGCTTTCTTT. Amino acid sequence: CASTVNLGGREAFF. The J gene is TRBJ1-1, the V gene TRBV4-1; tentatively, D is TRBD1 (6 bases). The CDR3 has 14 residues. V was trimmed by 7 bases and J by 8 bases, leaving 20 bases between them. Germline V gene lookup returns CDR1 MGHRA and CDR2 YSYEKL.

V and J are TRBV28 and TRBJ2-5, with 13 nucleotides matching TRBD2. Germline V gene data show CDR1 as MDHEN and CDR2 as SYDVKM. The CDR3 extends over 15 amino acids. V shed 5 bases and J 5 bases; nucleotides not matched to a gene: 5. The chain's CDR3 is CASSKGLAGAETQYF. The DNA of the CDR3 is TGTGCCAGCAGTAAAGGACTAGCGGGAGCCGAGACCCAGTACTTC.

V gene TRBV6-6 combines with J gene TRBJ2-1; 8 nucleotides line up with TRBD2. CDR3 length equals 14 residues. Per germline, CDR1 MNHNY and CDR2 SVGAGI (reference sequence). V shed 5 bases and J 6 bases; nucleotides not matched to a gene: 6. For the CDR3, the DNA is TGTGCCAGCAGTCAACCCGGGAGGGTCAATGAGCAGTTCTTC. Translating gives CASSQPGRVNEQFF.

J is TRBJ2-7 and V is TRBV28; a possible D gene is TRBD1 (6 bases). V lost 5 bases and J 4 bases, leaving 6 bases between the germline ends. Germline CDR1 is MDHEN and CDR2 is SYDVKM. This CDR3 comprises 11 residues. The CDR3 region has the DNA TGTGCCAGCAGTCAGGGGTACGAGCAGTACTTC. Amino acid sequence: CASSQGYEQYF.

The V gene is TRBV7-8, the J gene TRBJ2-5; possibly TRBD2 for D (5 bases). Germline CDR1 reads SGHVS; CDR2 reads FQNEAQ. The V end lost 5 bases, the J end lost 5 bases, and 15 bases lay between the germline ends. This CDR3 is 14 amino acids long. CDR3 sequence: CASSGFGVTETQYF. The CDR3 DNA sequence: TGTGCCAGCAGCGGATTCGGGGTTACGGAGACCCAGTACTTC.